The clone carrying this TCR beta chain has more than one count but fewer than ten. The antigen is not known. Noted time point: newly diagnosed GD, antithyroid drugs for less than 3 months. Making the TCR library involved RNA that had been extracted from PBMCs. As a group, patients came from one endocrinology department in Xi'an, China. Both iRepertoire HTBI primers and Arm-PCR of CDR3 regions were used to build the TCR beta libraries. TCRdb independently ran MiXCR on the multiplex PCR reads; one entry per CDR3 protein. The profile covers 350,000 to 500,000 distinct CDR3 sequences, with around 13% appearing a single time and approximately 15% taken by the ten largest. This record belongs to a study of regulatory T cells in long-lasting Graves disease. Study summary: Graves' patients with a new diagnosis had received antithyroid drugs under 3 months. General study points: The study found TRBV28, TRBJ1-2 and TRBJ2-5 favored in persistent disease. Newly diagnosed Graves' patients exceeded persistent ones in TCR diversity.

The V gene's germline CDR1 is MGHDK and CDR2 SYGVNS. CDR3 length: 14 residues. The V and J ends lost 6 bases and 3 bases respectively, with 14 bases between them. This sample also appeared in a second study, on T cells in Graves' hyperthyroidism and ophthalmopathy.

The sequencing used peripheral blood mononuclear cells (PBMCs), collected at new diagnosis, from a patient treated with antithyroid drugs. The clonotype originates from a woman in her forties or fifties with Graves disease. The chain carries TRBV25-1 and TRBJ1-2, with D possibly matching TRBD1 (5 bases). The DNA for the CDR3 is TGTGCCAGCAGCGCCGCGAGACAGCACTATGGCTACACCTTC. Amino acids: CASSAARQHYGYTF.